This is a list of T cell receptor beta chains from one sample in a study of cytomegalovirus exposure and HLA in healthy donors. Here immunoSEQ multiplex PCR was the method, and the copy in TCRdb shows in-frame clones only, minus some. The sample includes tens of thousands of clones. Sequencing input: PBMCs. All receptors come from a young woman in good health and CMV-seropositive. Each CDR3 is given with its conserved first and last residue. The D gene is left open where the match is weak. Rows give clone size only sometimes, using once, few, many, or a class for an expanded clone.

D gene: .; J gene: TRBJ2-1; clone size: .; V gene: TRBV15; CDR3 protein: CATSRDRWGGNEQFF; CDR3 DNA: TGTGCCACCAGCAGAGATCGTTGGGGAGGTAACGAGCAGTTCTTC
D gene: .; J gene: TRBJ2-3; clone size: medium-sized; V gene: TRBV18; CDR3 protein: CASSLPPRDTQYF; CDR3 DNA: TGTGCCAGCTCACTACCACCTAGGGATACGCAGTATTTT
D gene: TRBD2; J gene: TRBJ2-7; clone size: .; V gene: TRBV30; CDR3 protein: CACRGTSGYEQYF; CDR3 DNA: TGTGCCTGTAGGGGGACTAGTGGGTACGAGCAGTACTTC
D gene: .; J gene: TRBJ1-2; clone size: .; V gene: TRBV28; CDR3 protein: CASSRTGGAGGYTF; CDR3 DNA: TGTGCCAGCAGTCGAACTGGGGGCGCGGGCGGCTACACCTTC
D gene: .; J gene: TRBJ2-7; clone size: .; V gene: TRBV5-1; CDR3 protein: CASSLRGYEQYF; CDR3 DNA: TGCGCCAGCAGCTTGAGGGGCTACGAGCAGTACTTC
D gene: TRBD2; J gene: TRBJ2-1; clone size: .; V gene: TRBV9; CDR3 protein: CASSFGGSSYNEQFF; CDR3 DNA: TGTGCCAGCAGCTTCGGGGGGAGCTCCTACAATGAGCAGTTCTTC
D gene: .; J gene: TRBJ2-1; clone size: .; V gene: TRBV6-5; CDR3 protein: CASSYSSLAVNEQFF; CDR3 DNA: TGTGCCAGCAGTTACTCGAGCTTGGCGGTCAATGAGCAGTTCTTC
D gene: .; J gene: TRBJ2-7; clone size: .; V gene: TRBV19; CDR3 protein: CASSSPGTYEQYF; CDR3 DNA: TGTGCCAGTAGTTCCCCGGGGACCTACGAGCAGTACTTC
D gene: .; J gene: TRBJ2-7; clone size: .; V gene: TRBV27; CDR3 protein: CASLVAEQYF; CDR3 DNA: TGTGCCAGCTTGGTGGCCGAGCAGTACTTC
D gene: .; J gene: TRBJ2-3; clone size: .; V gene: TRBV5-1; CDR3 protein: CASRERVQTDTQYF; CDR3 DNA: TGCGCCAGCAGGGAGCGGGTCCAAACAGATACGCAGTATTTT
D gene: TRBD1; J gene: TRBJ2-5; clone size: .; V gene: TRBV10-3; CDR3 protein: CAISPGTGRAETQYF; CDR3 DNA: TGTGCCATCAGTCCCGGGACAGGGAGGGCAGAGACCCAGTACTTC
D gene: .; J gene: TRBJ2-5; clone size: .; V gene: TRBV19; CDR3 protein: CASSIGQARETQYF; CDR3 DNA: TGTGCCAGTAGTATAGGGCAGGCCAGGGAGACCCAGTACTTC
D gene: TRBD1; J gene: TRBJ1-6; clone size: .; V gene: TRBV5-1; CDR3 protein: CASSLEGQGVGNSPLHF; CDR3 DNA: TGCGCCAGCAGCTTGGAGGGACAGGGAGTGGGGAATTCACCCCTCCACTTT
D gene: TRBD1; J gene: TRBJ1-1; clone size: .; V gene: TRBV15; CDR3 protein: CATSRVGGVTEAFF; CDR3 DNA: TGTGCCACCAGCAGAGTAGGGGGCGTCACTGAAGCTTTCTTT
D gene: .; J gene: TRBJ1-1; clone size: .; V gene: TRBV5-4; CDR3 protein: CASSGGQQVNTEAFF; CDR3 DNA: TGTGCCAGCAGCGGAGGACAGCAAGTGAACACTGAAGCTTTCTTT
D gene: .; J gene: TRBJ2-1; clone size: .; V gene: TRBV18; CDR3 protein: CASSPRFVKGDDNEQFF; CDR3 DNA: TGTGCCAGCTCACCAAGGTTTGTAAAGGGGGATGACAATGAGCAGTTCTTC
D gene: .; J gene: TRBJ1-6; clone size: .; V gene: TRBV15; CDR3 protein: CATSSGTQQSPYNSPLHF; CDR3 DNA: TGTGCCACCAGCAGCGGGACACAGCAATCTCCCTATAATTCACCCCTCCACTTT
D gene: TRBD2; J gene: TRBJ2-3; clone size: .; V gene: TRBV7-6; CDR3 protein: CASSLLSSLAGVVDTQYF; CDR3 DNA: TGTGCCAGCAGCTTGCTCTCCTCACTAGCGGGAGTTGTAGATACGCAGTATTTT
D gene: .; J gene: TRBJ1-1; clone size: .; V gene: TRBV19; CDR3 protein: CASSPRDTEAFF; CDR3 DNA: TGTGCCAGTAGTCCGAGGGACACTGAAGCTTTCTTT
D gene: TRBD2; J gene: TRBJ2-2; clone size: .; V gene: TRBV5-6; CDR3 protein: CASSAPGLAGYAGELFF; CDR3 DNA: TGTGCCAGCAGCGCACCGGGACTAGCGGGATATGCCGGGGAGCTGTTTTTT
D gene: TRBD1; J gene: TRBJ1-4; clone size: .; V gene: TRBV6-5; CDR3 protein: CASSYGTGPSKLFF; CDR3 DNA: TGTGCCAGCAGTTACGGGACAGGGCCGTCGAAACTGTTTTTT
D gene: TRBD2; J gene: TRBJ2-7; clone size: .; V gene: TRBV29-1; CDR3 protein: CSVEGLAGLYEQYF; CDR3 DNA: TGCAGCGTTGAAGGGCTAGCGGGACTCTACGAGCAGTACTTC
D gene: TRBD2; J gene: TRBJ2-2; clone size: .; V gene: TRBV6-4; CDR3 protein: CASSPSGSTGELFF; CDR3 DNA: TGTGCCAGCAGTCCCAGCGGGAGCACCGGGGAGCTGTTTTTT
D gene: .; J gene: TRBJ2-1; clone size: .; V gene: TRBV29-1; CDR3 protein: CSVEVVRNNEQFF; CDR3 DNA: TGCAGCGTTGAAGTGGTCAGGAACAATGAGCAGTTCTTC
D gene: TRBD1; J gene: TRBJ2-7; clone size: .; V gene: TRBV6-5; CDR3 protein: CASSIGTAYEQYF; CDR3 DNA: TGTGCCAGCAGTATAGGGACAGCCTACGAGCAGTACTTC
D gene: .; J gene: TRBJ2-3; clone size: .; V gene: TRBV15; CDR3 protein: CATSRATGLGSDTQYF; CDR3 DNA: TGTGCCACCAGCAGAGCCACAGGGCTGGGTTCAGATACGCAGTATTTT
D gene: TRBD1; J gene: TRBJ1-1; clone size: .; V gene: TRBV19; CDR3 protein: CASSSTGDEAFF; CDR3 DNA: TGTGCCAGTAGTAGTACAGGGGATGAAGCTTTCTTT
D gene: .; J gene: TRBJ2-7; clone size: .; V gene: TRBV4-1; CDR3 protein: CASSQGDSYEQYF; CDR3 DNA: TGCGCCAGCAGCCAGGGCGACTCCTACGAGCAGTACTTC
D gene: TRBD2; J gene: TRBJ2-2; clone size: .; V gene: TRBV30; CDR3 protein: CAWSAGGGELFF; CDR3 DNA: TGTGCCTGGAGTGCGGGAGGCGGGGAGCTGTTTTTT
D gene: .; J gene: TRBJ1-2; clone size: .; V gene: TRBV18; CDR3 protein: CASSPGKNYGYTF; CDR3 DNA: TGTGCCAGCTCACCTGGCAAGAACTATGGCTACACCTTC
D gene: TRBD1; J gene: TRBJ1-2; clone size: .; V gene: TRBV18; CDR3 protein: CASSIYGQGYGYTF; CDR3 DNA: TGTGCCAGCTCGATATATGGACAGGGGTATGGCTACACCTTC
D gene: .; J gene: TRBJ2-7; clone size: .; V gene: TRBV9; CDR3 protein: CASSSGTLDIAEQYF; CDR3 DNA: TGTGCCAGCAGCTCAGGGACACTAGATATCGCCGAGCAGTACTTC
D gene: TRBD1; J gene: TRBJ1-6; clone size: .; V gene: TRBV7-2; CDR3 protein: CASSQSLKGGQNSPLHF; CDR3 DNA: TGTGCCAGCAGCCAGTCACTTAAGGGGGGACAGAACTCACCCCTCCACTTT
D gene: .; J gene: TRBJ2-1; clone size: .; V gene: TRBV1; CDR3 protein: CTSVAGPGQEQFF; CDR3 DNA: TGCACCTCCGTAGCGGGGCCCGGCCAAGAGCAGTTCTTC
D gene: .; J gene: TRBJ2-2; clone size: .; V gene: TRBV13; CDR3 protein: CASSSPSAGELFF; CDR3 DNA: TGTGCCAGCAGCTCCCCGTCGGCCGGGGAGCTGTTTTTT
D gene: .; J gene: TRBJ1-1; clone size: .; V gene: TRBV11-3; CDR3 protein: CASSLGSRSEAFF; CDR3 DNA: TGTGCCAGCAGCTTAGGGTCCAGATCTGAAGCTTTCTTT
D gene: .; J gene: TRBJ2-7; clone size: .; V gene: TRBV7-9; CDR3 protein: CASSLGTVSYEQYF; CDR3 DNA: TGTGCCAGCAGCTTAGGGACAGTGTCCTACGAGCAGTACTTC
D gene: .; J gene: TRBJ2-7; clone size: .; V gene: TRBV5-1; CDR3 protein: CASSLSEGFEQYF; CDR3 DNA: TGCGCCAGCAGCTTGTCGGAGGGATTCGAGCAGTACTTC
D gene: TRBD1; J gene: TRBJ2-7; clone size: .; V gene: TRBV5-1; CDR3 protein: CASSLGRDRRSYEQYF; CDR3 DNA: TGCGCCAGCAGCTTGGGGCGGGACAGGCGCTCCTACGAGCAGTACTTC
D gene: TRBD2; J gene: TRBJ2-7; clone size: .; V gene: TRBV19; CDR3 protein: CASSRSGASGRHEQYF; CDR3 DNA: TGTGCCAGTAGTAGATCGGGGGCCAGCGGGAGACACGAGCAGTACTTC
D gene: TRBD1; J gene: TRBJ1-2; clone size: .; V gene: TRBV9; CDR3 protein: CASSPTQGINYGYTF; CDR3 DNA: TGTGCCAGCAGCCCCACACAGGGGATTAACTATGGCTACACCTTC
D gene: TRBD2; J gene: TRBJ2-3; clone size: .; V gene: TRBV9; CDR3 protein: CASSVDTSGMTQYF; CDR3 DNA: TGTGCCAGCAGCGTAGATACTAGCGGGATGACGCAGTATTTT
D gene: .; J gene: TRBJ1-1; clone size: .; V gene: TRBV30; CDR3 protein: CAWSVTQGDTEAFF; CDR3 DNA: TGTGCCTGGAGTGTAACCCAGGGCGACACTGAAGCTTTCTTT